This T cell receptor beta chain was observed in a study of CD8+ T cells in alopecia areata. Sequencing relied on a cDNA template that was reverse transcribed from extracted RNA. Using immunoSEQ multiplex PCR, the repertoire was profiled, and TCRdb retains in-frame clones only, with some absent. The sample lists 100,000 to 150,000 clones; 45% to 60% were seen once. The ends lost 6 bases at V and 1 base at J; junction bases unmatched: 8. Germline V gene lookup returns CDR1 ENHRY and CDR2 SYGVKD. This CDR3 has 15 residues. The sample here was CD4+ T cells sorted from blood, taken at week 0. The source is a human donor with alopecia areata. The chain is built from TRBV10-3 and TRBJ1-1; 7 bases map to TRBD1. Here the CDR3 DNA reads TGTGCCATCAGCCGCCAGACAGGGAAGAACACTGAAGCTTTCTTT. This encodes CAISRQTGKNTEAFF.